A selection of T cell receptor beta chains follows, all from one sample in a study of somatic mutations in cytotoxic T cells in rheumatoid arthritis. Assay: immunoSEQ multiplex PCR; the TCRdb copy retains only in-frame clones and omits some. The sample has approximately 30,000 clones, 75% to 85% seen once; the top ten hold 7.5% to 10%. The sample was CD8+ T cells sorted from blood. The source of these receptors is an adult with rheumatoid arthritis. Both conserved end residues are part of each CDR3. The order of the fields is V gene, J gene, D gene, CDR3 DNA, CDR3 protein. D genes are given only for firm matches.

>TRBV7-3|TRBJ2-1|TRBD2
TGTGCCAGCAGCTTAACTAGCGGGGAGTCCTACAATGAGCAGTTCTTC
CASSLTSGESYNEQFF
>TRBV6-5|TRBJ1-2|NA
TGTGCCAGCAGTTACTCGAGTCGGTCTGGGGGCTACACCTTC
CASSYSSRSGGYTF
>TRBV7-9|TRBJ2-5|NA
TGTGCCAGCAGCTTAGCATGGCAGGGTCAAGAGACCCAGTACTTC
CASSLAWQGQETQYF
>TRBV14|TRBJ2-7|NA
TGTGCCAGCAGCCAAGAGCCCTATTCCTCCTACGAGCAGTACTTC
CASSQEPYSSYEQYF
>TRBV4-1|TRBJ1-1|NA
TGCGCCAGCAGCCCACAGGGTTACACTGAAGCTTTCTTT
CASSPQGYTEAFF
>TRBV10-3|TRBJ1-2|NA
TGTGCCATCAGTGAGTCGAGCCCAGGAAGATTAGTCGGCGATGGCTACACCTTC
CAISESSPGRLVGDGYTF
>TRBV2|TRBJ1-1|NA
TGTGCCAGCAGAGGGGAACAAGCTGAAGCTTTCTTT
CASRGEQAEAFF
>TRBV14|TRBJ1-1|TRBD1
TGTGCCAGCAGCCCCCACAGGGGGCCAACTGAAGCTTTCTTT
CASSPHRGPTEAFF
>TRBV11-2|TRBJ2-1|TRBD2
TGTGCCAGCAGTGCCCCTAGCGGTCTTGGGCATGAGCAGTTCTTC
CASSAPSGLGHEQFF
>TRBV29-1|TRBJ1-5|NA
TGCAGCGTTGAATCAGGGGATCGCAATCAGCCCCAGCATTTT
CSVESGDRNQPQHF
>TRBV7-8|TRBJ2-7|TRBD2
TGTGCCAGCATCCACCTCGCTAGGACTAGCCTTATCTCCCCAGCGGGTTCCTACGAGCAGTACTTC
CASIHLARTSLISPAGSYEQYF
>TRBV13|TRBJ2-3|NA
TGTGCCAGCAGTCCCCGGGACGGAGTCACAGATACGCAGTATTTT
CASSPRDGVTDTQYF
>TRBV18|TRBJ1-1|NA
TGTGCCAGCTCACCACCCGTAGGAGGTGAAGCTTTCTTT
CASSPPVGGEAFF
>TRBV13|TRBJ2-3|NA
TGTGCCAGCAGCTTAGGGTACACAGATACGCAGTATTTT
CASSLGYTDTQYF
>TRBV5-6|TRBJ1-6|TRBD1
TGTGCCAGCAGCGTCGACAGGGGGGAAGGGCCACCCCTCCACTTT
CASSVDRGEGPPLHF
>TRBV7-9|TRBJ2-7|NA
TGTGCCAGCAGCTCTGGGGTTTCCAGGGAGCAGTACTTC
CASSSGVSREQYF
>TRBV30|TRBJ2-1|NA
TGTGCCTGGAGTGGGGACACCAGTTTGGAGGATGAGCAGTTCTTC
CAWSGDTSLEDEQFF